This T cell receptor beta chain is from a study of T cells in localized non-small cell lung cancer. Study results and caveats: Adjacent uninvolved lung tissue had the highest T cell clonality, exceeding tumor. There were a median around 57 of the top 100 tumor clones appearing in adjacent lung. A single tumor region was sequenced, leaving heterogeneity possible.

A remark on this clone: The antigen is not known.

From germline, CDR1 is DFQATT and CDR2 SNEGSKA (reference sequence). This CDR3 has 11 amino acids. The V gene lost 6 bases and the J gene lost 1 base, with 6 bases spanning the gap. TCRdb's table, derived via immunoSEQ multiplex PCR, lists solely in-frame clones and lacks some. The repertoire holds tens of thousands of clones, around 92% seen once, with approximately 2.2% in the top ten. This clonotype was sampled from a female donor of 60 years or more with stage I lung adenocarcinoma. The rearrangement uses TRBV20-1 and TRBJ2-5; D not certain. The sequenced sample was peripheral blood, obtained before any cancer treatment. The chain's CDR3 is CSARAQETQYF. In DNA, the CDR3 is TGCAGTGCAAGGGCCCAAGAGACCCAGTACTTC.